The rows below give T cell receptor beta chains drawn from one sample of a study of blood T cell repertoires in COVID-19. Sequencing was performed with immunoSEQ multiplex PCR; in TCRdb, only in-frame clones are kept and a portion is missing. The data contain 50,000 to 75,000 clones, roughly nine tenths of them singletons. Sequencing was performed on peripheral blood. Receptors were obtained from an older man in a cohort sampled during active COVID-19. Both conserved end residues are part of each CDR3. D genes are given only for firm matches. Only some rows state a clone size, as once, few, many or a class for expanded clones.

cdr3_nt	cdr3_aa	clone_size	j_call	d_call	v_call
TGTGCCTGGAGTCCCCGCTACGAGCAGTACTTC	CAWSPRYEQYF	few	TRBJ2-7	.	TRBV30
TGTGCCAGCAGCTTAGGGGCCTCAACGGGGTATGGCTACACCTTC	CASSLGASTGYGYTF	.	TRBJ1-2	.	TRBV7-9
TGCGCCAGCAGCTTGGCCAGGCAGGAGACCCAGTACTTC	CASSLARQETQYF	.	TRBJ2-5	.	TRBV5-1
TGTGCCAGTAGTATAGATGCCGCAGGGCTTAGGGAGCAGTACTTC	CASSIDAAGLREQYF	few	TRBJ2-7	.	TRBV19
TGTGCCAGCAGCCATTCCGGACGAGGGGGTAGTAATGAGCAGTTCTTC	CASSHSGRGGSNEQFF	once	TRBJ2-1	.	TRBV6-6
TGTGCCTGGAATTCGGGGGAGAGCACAGATACGCAGTATTTT	CAWNSGESTDTQYF	.	TRBJ2-3	.	TRBV30
TGCGCCAGCAGCTTAGTAACAGGGGGTAAAGATACGCAGTATTTT	CASSLVTGGKDTQYF	.	TRBJ2-3	TRBD1	TRBV5-1
TGTGCCAGCAGTTACTCAGCCGGTAACACTGAAGCTTTCTTT	CASSYSAGNTEAFF	.	TRBJ1-1	.	TRBV6-5
TGCGCCAGCAGCCCGGGTAACTCCGGGACAGGGAGACACGAGCAGTACTTC	CASSPGNSGTGRHEQYF	.	TRBJ2-7	TRBD1	TRBV4-1
TGTGCCAGCAGCCAAGGAGGGAGGGTGAATCAGCCCCAGCATTTT	CASSQGGRVNQPQHF	once	TRBJ1-5	.	TRBV3-1/TRBV3-2
TGTGCCAGCAGCGTCGTCCCCGGGACAGGGGGCCCCTACAATGAGCAGTTCTTC	CASSVVPGTGGPYNEQFF	.	TRBJ2-1	TRBD1	TRBV9
TGTGCCAGCAGTGAACCAGGGGGCTATAATTCACCCCTCCACTTT	CASSEPGGYNSPLHF	.	TRBJ1-6	TRBD1	TRBV25-1
TGTGCCAGCAGTTACTCGATCTACAGCCGCGAGACCCAGTACTTC	CASSYSIYSRETQYF	.	TRBJ2-5	.	TRBV6-5
TGTGCCAGCAGTTACTCCTCTAGGGGGTTCGGCTACGAGCAGTACTTC	CASSYSSRGFGYEQYF	.	TRBJ2-7	.	TRBV6-2/TRBV6-3
TGTGCCAGCAGCTTGAAGGGGGCGGATGGCTACACCTTC	CASSLKGADGYTF	.	TRBJ1-2	TRBD1	TRBV5-4